The table lists the clone carrying this TCR beta chain with a count of one. The antigen remains unidentified. The data were obtained in a study of PD-1 blockade in classical Hodgkin lymphoma. Study results and caveats: Whoever responded completely had baseline diversity much like that seen in newly diagnosed patients. CD4+ TCR diversity climbed significantly by C4D1, unlike CD8+ TCR diversity. Lower baseline TCR diversity was reported for newly diagnosed patients than for healthy donors.

After autologous stem cell transplantation all patients relapsed, and prior brentuximab vedotin exposure differed between cohorts. Patients' outcomes at their best amounted to complete response, partial response or progressive disease. CDR3 length: 12 residues. Per the germline V gene, CDR1 is ENHRY and CDR2 is SYGVKD. Trimming took 5 bases from V and 3 from J, leaving 5 bases between them. Only in-frame clones appear in the TCRdb table, and some are missing; sequencing was by immunoSEQ multiplex PCR. The repertoire holds 60,000 to 65,000 clones, 70% to 90% seen once, with 9.5% to 15% in the top ten.

Material: peripheral blood mononuclear cells (PBMCs), obtained at baseline. This TCR was recovered from a human donor with classical Hodgkin lymphoma. The chain joins TRBV10-3 to TRBJ1-5; no clear D gene. CDR3 in amino acids: CAISQTNQPQHF. The CDR3, as DNA: TGTGCCATCAGTCAAACCAATCAGCCCCAGCATTTT.